Listed below are T cell receptor beta chains from one sample, sequenced in a study of blood T cell repertoires in COVID-19. The protocol was immunoSEQ multiplex PCR, while the TCRdb copy is restricted to in-frame clones and leaves out a portion. The sample lists around 500,000 clones; roughly 88% were seen once. The sequenced material came from PBMCs or T cells enriched from blood (not recorded which). Every receptor here comes from a woman in her 40s who had recovered from COVID-19. Both conserved end residues are part of each CDR3. Clone size is not always given. Where it is, it says once, few, many or a class for expanded clones.

clone_size: -; cdr3_length: 14; v_call: TRBV11-3; j_call: TRBJ1-4; cdr3_aa: CATGPGGGNEKLFF
clone_size: -; cdr3_length: 17; v_call: TRBV19; j_call: TRBJ2-5; cdr3_aa: CASSPPGLAGGGETQYF
clone_size: -; cdr3_length: 14; v_call: TRBV5-4; j_call: TRBJ1-2; cdr3_aa: CASSRDRVGYGYTF
clone_size: -; cdr3_length: 18; v_call: TRBV11-2; j_call: TRBJ1-2; cdr3_aa: CASSHLPGSEGSNYGYTF
clone_size: -; cdr3_length: 16; v_call: TRBV5-1; j_call: TRBJ2-5; cdr3_aa: CASSFRSLAGEETQYF
clone_size: -; cdr3_length: 15; v_call: TRBV27; j_call: TRBJ1-1; cdr3_aa: CASSFDRVVNTEAFF
clone_size: -; cdr3_length: 12; v_call: TRBV13; j_call: TRBJ1-6; cdr3_aa: CASSLENSPLHF
clone_size: few; cdr3_length: 12; v_call: TRBV5-4; j_call: TRBJ2-5; cdr3_aa: CASSLTKETQYF
clone_size: -; cdr3_length: 16; v_call: TRBV11-2; j_call: TRBJ1-3; cdr3_aa: CASSPDRGEVVNTIYF
clone_size: once; cdr3_length: 15; v_call: TRBV11-3; j_call: TRBJ1-1; cdr3_aa: CASRQGQGLNTEAFF
clone_size: -; cdr3_length: 15; v_call: TRBV3-1/TRBV3-2; j_call: TRBJ1-1; cdr3_aa: CASSQYGGTNTEAFF
clone_size: -; cdr3_length: 15; v_call: TRBV6-5; j_call: TRBJ1-4; cdr3_aa: CASSYSETGNEKLFF
clone_size: -; cdr3_length: 14; v_call: TRBV3-1/TRBV3-2; j_call: TRBJ1-1; cdr3_aa: CASSQVTGKTEAFF
clone_size: -; cdr3_length: 12; v_call: TRBV25-1; j_call: TRBJ1-2; cdr3_aa: CASSRDFYGYTF
clone_size: -; cdr3_length: 17; v_call: TRBV5-1; j_call: TRBJ2-1; cdr3_aa: CASSLVWGTRGYNEQFF
clone_size: -; cdr3_length: 15; v_call: TRBV4-3; j_call: TRBJ1-1; cdr3_aa: CASASHRNSWTEAFF
clone_size: -; cdr3_length: 16; v_call: TRBV5-1; j_call: TRBJ2-1; cdr3_aa: CASSLVLGQGYNEQFF
clone_size: -; cdr3_length: 16; v_call: TRBV10-3; j_call: TRBJ1-2; cdr3_aa: CAISEPGTPTNYGYTF
clone_size: few; cdr3_length: 16; v_call: TRBV5-1; j_call: TRBJ2-2; cdr3_aa: CASSFWGTGSAGELFF
clone_size: -; cdr3_length: 15; v_call: TRBV29-1; j_call: TRBJ1-1; cdr3_aa: CSVEDFQGSDTEAFF
clone_size: -; cdr3_length: 13; v_call: TRBV11-3; j_call: TRBJ1-1; cdr3_aa: CASSLEPLEVAFF
clone_size: -; cdr3_length: 13; v_call: TRBV6-5; j_call: TRBJ1-5; cdr3_aa: CASKLGTVQPQHF
clone_size: -; cdr3_length: 15; v_call: TRBV5-1; j_call: TRBJ1-1; cdr3_aa: CASSLEQGMNTEAFF
clone_size: -; cdr3_length: 12; v_call: TRBV12-3/TRBV12-4; j_call: TRBJ2-1; cdr3_aa: CASSLQAGNQFF
clone_size: -; cdr3_length: 13; v_call: TRBV15; j_call: TRBJ2-7; cdr3_aa: CATSRDLSYEQYF
clone_size: -; cdr3_length: 11; v_call: TRBV10-1; j_call: TRBJ2-3; cdr3_aa: CASSESGHQYF
clone_size: -; cdr3_length: 19; v_call: TRBV7-9; j_call: TRBJ2-1; cdr3_aa: CASSSLSHLQGAKRHEQFF
clone_size: -; cdr3_length: 14; v_call: TRBV29-1; j_call: TRBJ2-1; cdr3_aa: CSARSSGRDNEQFF
clone_size: -; cdr3_length: 14; v_call: TRBV7-2; j_call: TRBJ1-6; cdr3_aa: CASSHGQPNSPLHF
clone_size: -; cdr3_length: 17; v_call: TRBV5-8; j_call: TRBJ2-3; cdr3_aa: CASSLAPLAEMTDTQYF
clone_size: -; cdr3_length: 13; v_call: TRBV25-1; j_call: TRBJ1-5; cdr3_aa: CASSDNSNQPQHF
clone_size: -; cdr3_length: 14; v_call: TRBV5-5; j_call: TRBJ1-3; cdr3_aa: CASSSGSSGNTIYF
clone_size: -; cdr3_length: 16; v_call: TRBV11-3; j_call: TRBJ1-1; cdr3_aa: CASSLDWDRGNTEAFF
clone_size: -; cdr3_length: 13; v_call: TRBV12-3/TRBV12-4; j_call: TRBJ2-1; cdr3_aa: CASRGLVRNEQFF
clone_size: -; cdr3_length: 13; v_call: TRBV12-5; j_call: TRBJ1-5; cdr3_aa: CASRGQSNQPQHF
clone_size: once; cdr3_length: 17; v_call: TRBV5-6; j_call: TRBJ1-5; cdr3_aa: CASSYGPLIQSNQPQHF
clone_size: -; cdr3_length: 17; v_call: TRBV5-1; j_call: TRBJ2-7; cdr3_aa: CASSPEGRLGYTYEQYF
clone_size: few; cdr3_length: 17; v_call: TRBV11-2; j_call: TRBJ2-7; cdr3_aa: CASSLQPPGTSRYEQYF
clone_size: once; cdr3_length: 17; v_call: TRBV19; j_call: TRBJ2-5; cdr3_aa: CASSIPGLAGLVETQYF
clone_size: -; cdr3_length: 17; v_call: TRBV29-1; j_call: TRBJ2-7; cdr3_aa: CSAATGAPLRPSYEQYF
clone_size: -; cdr3_length: 14; v_call: TRBV24-1; j_call: TRBJ2-3; cdr3_aa: CATSQGWVSDTQYF
clone_size: -; cdr3_length: 14; v_call: TRBV19; j_call: TRBJ2-5; cdr3_aa: CASKSFPYQETQYF